These 7 T cell receptor beta chains originate from one sample sequenced in a study of CD4 and CD8 cells across lung adenocarcinoma regions. One entry per CDR3 protein, called by TCRdb with MiXCR from the PCR reads. This table has some 16,000 distinct CDR3 sequences, 55% appearing once. Sample: CD8+ T cells from the center of a lung tumor. These receptors were obtained from a female donor with lung adenocarcinoma. The CD4 and CD8 labels of this study may be unreliable.

Here the CDR3 reads CGGPGRGAKNTQYF. The CDR3 nucleotides are TGTGGCGGCCCGGGGCGGGGAGCCAAAAACACGCAGTACTTC. The gene calls are TRBV10-3 and TRBJ2-4, with D perhaps matching TRBD2 (6 bases). CDR1 ENHRY and CDR2 SYGVKD come from the germline V gene. The CDR3 runs 14 residues.

The chain couples TRBV6-1 to TRBJ2-7; 10 bases fit TRBD2. The germline gives CDR1 MNHNS, CDR2 SASEGT. The CDR3 contains 15 residues. V shed 4 bases, J shed 2 bases, and the junction held 5 bases outside the gene matches. Here the CDR3 reads CASSGEAGGAYEQYF. In DNA, the CDR3 is TGTGCCAGCAGTGGGGAAGCGGGAGGGGCCTACGAGCAGTACTTC.

V gene TRBV10-2 combines with J gene TRBJ2-1, with D perhaps matching TRBD1 (5 bases). The last part of the DNA fits TRBJ2-5 better; the J call may be wrong. The CDR3 runs 15 residues. CDR1 is WSHSY, CDR2 SAAADI, per germline. The CDR3 DNA reads as TGCGCCAGCAGTGAGTCCGAGGTTGGGGCGGAGACCCAGTACTTC. Its protein product is CASSESEVGAETQYF.

This clonotype was counted many times. The chain links TRBV4-1 to TRBJ1-2; weak D call: TRBD1 (6 bases). From germline, CDR1 is MGHRA and CDR2 YSYEKL. CDR3 length: 16 amino acids. V lost 0 bases, J lost 4 bases, and 15 bases lay in between. CDR3 amino acids: CASSQDRGDTSYGYTF. The CDR3 DNA reads as TGCGCCAGCAGCCAAGATCGAGGGGACACCTCCTATGGCTACACCTTC.

The chain couples TRBV27 to TRBJ2-5, with 9 bases fitting TRBD2. The J call may be in error: the DNA end matches TRBJ2-7 better. Germline V gene lookup returns CDR1 MNHEY and CDR2 SMNVEV (reference sequence). This CDR3 contains 15 residues. CDR3 sequence (DNA): TGTGCCAGCAGTTTATCCGCGGGAGGGATTGACGAGCAGTACTTC. Translation: CASSLSAGGIDEQYF.

This clonotype is medium-sized. CDR3 DNA sequence: TGTGCCAGCAGTAAGGACAGGGCCTATGGCTACACCTTC. This translates into CASSKDRAYGYTF. This sequence joins TRBV6-1 and TRBJ1-2, with 8 bases aligning to TRBD1. Losses at the gene ends were 5 bases for V and 4 bases for J; bases not matched to a gene: 3. Germline assignment: CDR1 MNHNS and CDR2 SASEGT. The CDR3 totals 13 residues.

This clonotype was observed at least ten times. CDR3 nucleotide sequence: TGTGCCAGCAGCGTAGGGGACAGATACAATGAGCAGTTCTTC. Amino acid sequence: CASSVGDRYNEQFF. This chain connects TRBV9 to TRBJ2-1, with 7 bases that match TRBD1. The CDR3 length is 14 residues. Germline CDR1 reads SGDLS; CDR2 reads YYNGEE. V shed 0 bases and J 4 bases; nucleotides not matched to a gene: 1.